The 8 T cell receptor beta chains given below trace back to one sample, sequenced in a study of naive and memory T cell subsets (dated by TCRdb to 2016 to 2017). What the work shows at the level of the full study, not this receptor alone: A few larger clonotypes were present in naive repertoires, especially CD8 naive repertoires, and these clonotypes were possibly memory cells re-expressing CD45RA.

To prepare the library, UMI-ligation and nested PCR was applied. TCRdb records Illumina MiSeq as the sequencer. To cover both TRBC1 and TRBC2, the beta constant-region primer consisted of an equimolar mix of two oligonucleotides. The ligated cDNA went through four rounds of PCR with nested alpha and beta constant-region primers together with the SP2 primer. TCRdb reanalyzed the raw reads on its own, using fastp at Q25 for trimming and MiXCR for clone calling, and kept in-frame beta chains. Identical CDR3 proteins give one entry, which carries the most common genes and DNA. The sample table lists 120,000 to 150,000 distinct CDR3 sequences, under 25% of them with a count of one. The ten largest clones represent more than 0.6% of the sample. These receptors have no identified antigens. What was sequenced was naive CD8+ T cells from blood. The sample's cell subset or site label, decoded: naive T cells, CD45RA high CD27+. The receptors derive from a human donor in good health.

This clonotype was seen a few times. CDR3 protein: CAISIWREYTGELFF. The CDR3 DNA follows: TGTGCCATCAGTATCTGGAGGGAGTACACCGGGGAGCTGTTTTTT. The rearrangement joins TRBV10-3 to TRBJ2-2, with D possibly matching TRBD2 (6 bases). CDR3 size: 15 residues. The germline V and J ends were trimmed by 5 bases and 3 bases, with 13 bases remaining between them. Germline CDR1 is ENHRY and CDR2 is SYGVKD.

This clonotype was found a few times. V gene TRBV7-6 combines with J gene TRBJ2-3; 8 bases are shared with TRBD2. CDR1 SGHVS and CDR2 FNYEAQ come from the germline V gene. V shed 4 bases, J shed 0 bases, and the junction held 9 bases outside the gene matches. CDR3 size: 17 residues. In nucleotides, the CDR3 is TGTGCCAGCAGCTCGGGGCCTAGCGGGTCTAGCACAGATACGCAGTATTTT. The encoded protein is CASSSGPSGSSTDTQYF.

The chain is built from TRBV12-3 or TRBV12-4 and TRBJ2-3; the D gene is possibly TRBD1 (5 bases). The CDR3 sequence is 11 residues long. V was trimmed by 9 bases and J by 10 bases, leaving 14 bases between them. Here the CDR3 DNA reads TGTGCCAGTGAAGGGGTCGTCTCGCAGTATTTT. Amino acids: CASEGVVSQYF.

This clonotype has just a few counts. The J gene is TRBJ2-6, the V gene TRBV19; D is tentatively TRBD1 or TRBD2 (5 bases each). Per the germline V gene, CDR1 is LNHDA and CDR2 is SQIVND (reference sequence). This CDR3 spans 17 amino acids. Deletions cut 7 bases from V and 3 bases from J, with 19 bases between. The CDR3 loop is CASTLLGEYGGANVLTF. The CDR3 region has the DNA TGTGCCAGTACCCTCCTAGGGGAGTATGGTGGGGCCAACGTCCTGACTTTC.

J is TRBJ1-5 and V is TRBV27; D gene uncertain. This CDR3 region has 15 residues. The V gene lost 4 bases and the J gene lost 0 bases, with 10 bases spanning the gap. Germline V CDR1 and CDR2: MNHEY, SMNVEV (reference sequence). The CDR3 is CASSSDGYSNQPQHF. CDR3 nucleotide sequence: TGTGCCAGCAGTTCCGACGGGTATAGCAATCAGCCCCAGCATTTT.

This clonotype was counted only a few times. CDR3 nucleotide sequence: TGCGCCAGCAAAGGGCAGGGCGGTGAAGCTTTCTTT. Translation: CASKGQGGEAFF. The genes are TRBV5-1 and TRBJ1-1; TRBD1 might be the D (5 bases). Germline CDR1 and CDR2: SGHRS and YFSETQ. The CDR3 runs to 12 residues. Trimming stripped 6 bases from V and 7 bases from J, with 13 bases between. Based on the CDR3 plus reference TRBV5-1 and TRBJ1-1, the full variable domain is KAGVTQTPRYLIKTRGQQVTLSCSPISGHRSVSWYQQTPGQGLQFLFEYFSETQRNKGNFPGRFSGRQFSNSRSEMNVSTLELGDSALYLCASKGQGGEAFFGQGTRLTVV.

This clonotype was observed a few times. The chain employs TRBV9 and TRBJ1-1; TRBD1 matches 7 bases. CDR1 and CDR2 from the germline V gene are SGDLS and YYNGEE. Germline trimming cut 0 bases from V and 7 bases from J; bases unmatched to any gene: 3. This CDR3 region has 13 residues. The CDR3 reads CASSVAHRGEAFF. Here the CDR3 DNA reads TGTGCCAGCAGCGTAGCCCACAGGGGTGAAGCTTTCTTT.

The V and J genes are TRBV5-1 and TRBJ1-2; D gene uncertain. V was shortened by 1 base and J by 4 bases, with 8 bases between the two germline ends. The germline CDR1 and CDR2 sequences are SGHRS and YFSETQ. This CDR3 contains 13 residues. The CDR3 DNA follows: TGCGCCAGCAGCTTGCACGACGGCTATGGCTACACCTTC. Amino acids: CASSLHDGYGYTF. Full variable domain (outside the CDR3, taken from reference TRBV5-1 and TRBJ1-2): KAGVTQTPRYLIKTRGQQVTLSCSPISGHRSVSWYQQTPGQGLQFLFEYFSETQRNKGNFPGRFSGRQFSNSRSEMNVSTLELGDSALYLCASSLHDGYGYTFGSGTRLTVV.